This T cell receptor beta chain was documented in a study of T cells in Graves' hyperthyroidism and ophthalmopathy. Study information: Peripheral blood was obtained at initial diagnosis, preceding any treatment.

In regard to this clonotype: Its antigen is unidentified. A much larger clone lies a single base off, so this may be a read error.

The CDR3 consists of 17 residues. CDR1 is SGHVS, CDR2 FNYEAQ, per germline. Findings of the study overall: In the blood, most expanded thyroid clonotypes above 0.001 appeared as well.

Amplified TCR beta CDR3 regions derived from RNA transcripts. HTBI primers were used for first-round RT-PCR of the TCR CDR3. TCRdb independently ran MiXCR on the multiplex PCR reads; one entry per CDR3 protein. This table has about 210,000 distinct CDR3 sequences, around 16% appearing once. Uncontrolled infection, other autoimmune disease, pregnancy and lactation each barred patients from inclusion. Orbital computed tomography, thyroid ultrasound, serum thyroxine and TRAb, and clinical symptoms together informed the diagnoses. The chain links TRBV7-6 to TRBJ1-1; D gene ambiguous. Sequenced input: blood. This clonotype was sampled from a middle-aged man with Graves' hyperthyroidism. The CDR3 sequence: CAGSLAETILGNTEAFF. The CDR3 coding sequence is TGTGCCGGCAGCTTAGCGGAGACCATCCTAGGGAACACTGAAGCTTTCTTT.